Listed here are 17 T cell receptor beta chains from one sample, sequenced in a study of T cell responses to AZD1222 COVID-19 vaccine. The data were produced by immunoSEQ multiplex PCR, yet TCRdb's version contains in-frame clones alone and is incomplete. The sample consists of some 150,000 clones, approximately 90% of them appearing once. The specimen comprised peripheral blood, sampled on day 0 of AZD1222 vaccination. Receptors were obtained from an adult in good health.

This sequence joins TRBV19 and TRBJ1-2, with unresolved D. V shed 4 bases and J shed 8 bases, with 20 bases lying between them. The CDR3 sequence is 15 residues long. Germline assignment: CDR1 LNHDA and CDR2 SQIVND (reference sequence). The CDR3 DNA reads TGTGCCAGTAGTACTAGACGGGCCGGGGTAGGAGGCTACACCTTC. It encodes CASSTRRAGVGGYTF.

V gene TRBV3-1 (or the pseudogene TRBV3-2) combines with J gene TRBJ1-1, with a weak D call TRBD1 (5 bases). Germline V gene lookup returns CDR1 LGHDT and CDR2 YNNKEL (reference sequence). The V gene lost 7 bases and the J gene lost 1 base, with 13 bases spanning the gap. This CDR3 has 14 residues. The CDR3 loop reads CASTRAGKNTEAFF. The CDR3 coding sequence is TGTGCCAGCACCCGTGCAGGGAAGAACACTGAAGCTTTCTTT.

The chain uses TRBV9 and TRBJ2-1; 8 bases agree with TRBD2. Trimming at V came to 3 bases and at J to 4 bases, leaving 6 bases not matched to a gene. The CDR3 consists of 15 residues. Germline V gene data show CDR1 as SGDLS and CDR2 as YYNGEE. CDR3 sequence: CASSAGGARYNEQFF. DNA of the CDR3: TGTGCCAGCAGCGCCGGGGGGGCCCGGTACAATGAGCAGTTCTTC.

The J gene is TRBJ2-5, the V gene TRBV4-1; D gene unclear. Trimming cost V 8 bases and J 5 bases, with 15 bases left between them. This CDR3 is built from 13 residues. Per the germline V gene, CDR1 is MGHRA and CDR2 is YSYEKL. The CDR3 loop is CASRPVNGETQYF. The CDR3 bases are TGCGCCAGCCGTCCCGTCAACGGGGAGACCCAGTACTTC.

CDR3 DNA sequence: TGTGCCAGCAGCTTAGCAGGGGGGACAGAGCACACCGGGGAGCTGTTTTTT. Its protein product is CASSLAGGTEHTGELFF. The V call is TRBV11-2, the J call TRBJ2-2, with D possibly TRBD1 on 7 matching bases. This CDR3 contains 17 residues. Deletions cut 1 base from V and 3 bases from J, with 15 bases between. The V gene's germline CDR1 is SGHAT and CDR2 FQNNGV.

This clone has a handful of counts. The chain couples TRBV13 to TRBJ1-2; D is uncertain. V was trimmed by 5 bases and J by 6 bases, leaving 13 bases between them. This CDR3 region has 13 residues. Germline CDR1 is PRHDT and CDR2 is FYEKMQ (reference sequence). Here the CDR3 DNA reads TGTGCCAGCAGCGATAGTTTGGGGAATGGCTACACCTTC. The encoded protein is CASSDSLGNGYTF.

The chain is built from TRBV24-1 and TRBJ2-1; either TRBD1 or TRBD2 may supply D (6 bases each). Trimming took off 3 bases at V and 7 bases at J, with 15 bases between the two ends. The CDR3 runs 15 residues. Germline CDR1 KGHDR, CDR2 SFDVKD. This CDR3 reads CATSDIRGGWNEQFF. CDR3 DNA: TGTGCCACCAGTGATATCAGGGGAGGTTGGAATGAGCAGTTCTTC.

This clone was detected once. Other DNA sequences in this sample translate to the same CDR3. The genes are TRBV7-2 and TRBJ1-3; unclear D gene. Germline V CDR1 and CDR2: SGHTA, FQGNSA. V was clipped by 2 bases and J by 1 base, with 6 bases between them. The CDR3 consists of 14 residues. The CDR3 DNA follows: TGTGCCAGCAGCTTATTGGGTTCTGGAAACACCATATATTTT. It codes for CASSLLGSGNTIYF.

This clone has only a few counts. The chain has TRBV25-1 and TRBJ2-7, with 11 bases identical to TRBD2. The CDR3 has 17 amino acids. Germline V gives CDR1 MGHDK, CDR2 SYGVNS. The V segment lost 4 bases and the J segment 0 bases; nucleotides outside the gene matches: 8. Here the CDR3 reads CASSVGGLAVLSYEQYF. CDR3 nucleotide sequence: TGTGCCAGCAGTGTTGGGGGACTAGCGGTGCTCTCCTACGAGCAGTACTTC.

This chain links TRBV7-3 with TRBJ1-3; D is unclear. Trimming stripped 3 bases from V and 0 bases from J, with 6 bases between. The CDR3 consists of 14 residues. In germline, CDR1 is SGHTA, CDR2 FQGTGA. The CDR3 DNA follows: TGTGCCAGCAGCTTCGGAGTCTCTGGAAACACCATATATTTT. This encodes CASSFGVSGNTIYF.

CDR3 sequence (DNA): TGTGCCAGCAGCCTCGCCGGGTTGTACAATGAGCAGTTCTTC. Residues: CASSLAGLYNEQFF. The gene calls are TRBV9 and TRBJ2-1; D gene unclear. The CDR3 contains 14 residues. The germline V gene has CDR1 SGDLS and CDR2 YYNGEE. Trimming removed 4 bases at V and 4 bases at J, with 12 bases between.

V gene TRBV5-1 combines with J gene TRBJ2-3, with D tentatively TRBD1 (5 bases). From germline, CDR1 is SGHRS and CDR2 YFSETQ. CDR3 length: 16 residues. Trimming shortened V by 5 bases and J by 2 bases, and 18 bases separated the two germline ends. The CDR3 loop reads CASSPTWTKNTDTQYF. CDR3 sequence (DNA): TGCGCCAGCAGTCCTACCTGGACAAAAAACACAGATACGCAGTATTTT.

This clone was found once. This sequence joins TRBV5-5 and TRBJ2-5; 7 bases are shared with TRBD1. Germline loops: CDR1 SGHKS, CDR2 YYEKEE (reference sequence). The CDR3 contains 15 residues. V shed 6 bases and J 2 bases; nucleotides not matched to a gene: 10. In nucleotides, the CDR3 is TGTGCCAGCATGAGGGCAGGGGGACCACAAGAGACCCAGTACTTC. This codes for CASMRAGGPQETQYF.

The rearrangement joins TRBV5-1 to TRBJ1-4, with D unclear. V was pared by 4 bases and J by 6 bases, with 13 bases between. There are 14 residues in the CDR3. In germline, CDR1 is SGHRS, CDR2 YFSETQ. Written as DNA, the CDR3 is TGCGCCAGCAGCCCCGGAGGGCCGTATGAAAAACTGTTTTTT. It is translated as CASSPGGPYEKLFF.

Concerning this clone itself: Other DNA sequences in the same sample also yield this CDR3. The chain carries TRBV4-3 and TRBJ2-3; D remains unclear. Germline V lookup: CDR1 LGHNA, CDR2 YSLEER. Deletions cut 1 base from V and 0 bases from J, with 2 bases between. This CDR3 spans 13 amino acids. The CDR3 bases are TGCGCCAGCAGCCAAGGGAGCACAGATACGCAGTATTTT. Translation: CASSQGSTDTQYF.

V gene TRBV6-5 combines with J gene TRBJ1-1, with TRBD1 matching 10 bases. The CDR3 is 15 residues long. V was pared by 7 bases and J by 1 base, with 6 bases of the junction left unmatched. Germline CDR1 reads MNHEY; CDR2 reads SVGAGI. The DNA for the CDR3 is TGTGCCAGCAATAGACAGGGGGCATCGAACACTGAAGCTTTCTTT. Protein sequence: CASNRQGASNTEAFF.

V is TRBV9 and J is TRBJ1-1, with 7 bases identical to TRBD1. This CDR3 region has 13 residues. Germline assignment: CDR1 SGDLS and CDR2 YYNGEE. V was pared by 6 bases and J by 1 base, with 3 bases of the junction left unmatched. This CDR3 is CASNRQGNTEAFF. CDR3 in DNA: TGTGCCAGCAACCGACAGGGGAACACTGAAGCTTTCTTT. The full variable domain, with the rest looked up from reference TRBV9 and TRBJ1-1, is DSGVTQTPKHLITATGQRVTLRCSPRSGDLSVYWYQQSLDQGLQFLIQYYNGEERAKGNILERFSAQQFPDLHSELNLSSLELGDSALYFCASNRQGNTEAFFGQGTRLTVV.